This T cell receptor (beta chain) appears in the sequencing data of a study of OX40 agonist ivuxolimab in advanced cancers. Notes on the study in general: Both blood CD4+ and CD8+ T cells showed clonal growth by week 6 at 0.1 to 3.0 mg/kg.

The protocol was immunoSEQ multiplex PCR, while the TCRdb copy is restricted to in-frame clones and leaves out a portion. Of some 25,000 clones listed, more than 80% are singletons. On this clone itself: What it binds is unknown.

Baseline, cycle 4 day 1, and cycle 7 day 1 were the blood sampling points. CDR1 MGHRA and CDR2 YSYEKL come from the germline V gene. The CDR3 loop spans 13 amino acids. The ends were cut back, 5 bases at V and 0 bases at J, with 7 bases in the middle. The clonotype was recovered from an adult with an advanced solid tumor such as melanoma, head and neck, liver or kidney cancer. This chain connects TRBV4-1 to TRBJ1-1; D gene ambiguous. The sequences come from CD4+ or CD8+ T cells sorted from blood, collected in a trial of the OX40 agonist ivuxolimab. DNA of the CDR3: TGCGCCAGCAGCTATACCCTGAACACTGAAGCTTTCTTT. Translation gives CASSYTLNTEAFF.